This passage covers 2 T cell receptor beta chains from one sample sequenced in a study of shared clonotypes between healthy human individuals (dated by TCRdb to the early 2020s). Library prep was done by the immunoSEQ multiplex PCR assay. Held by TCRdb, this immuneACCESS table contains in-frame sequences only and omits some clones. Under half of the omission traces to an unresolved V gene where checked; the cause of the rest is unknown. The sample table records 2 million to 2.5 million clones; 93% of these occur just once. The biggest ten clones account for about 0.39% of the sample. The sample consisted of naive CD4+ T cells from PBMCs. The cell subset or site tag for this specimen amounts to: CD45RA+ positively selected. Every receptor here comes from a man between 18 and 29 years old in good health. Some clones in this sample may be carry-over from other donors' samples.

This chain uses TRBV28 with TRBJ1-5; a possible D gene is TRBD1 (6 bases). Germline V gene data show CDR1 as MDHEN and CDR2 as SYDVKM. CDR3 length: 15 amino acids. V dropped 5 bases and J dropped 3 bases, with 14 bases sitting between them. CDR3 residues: CASSPPDSPNQPQHF. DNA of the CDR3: TGTGCCAGCAGTCCCCCGGACAGCCCCAATCAGCCCCAGCATTTT.

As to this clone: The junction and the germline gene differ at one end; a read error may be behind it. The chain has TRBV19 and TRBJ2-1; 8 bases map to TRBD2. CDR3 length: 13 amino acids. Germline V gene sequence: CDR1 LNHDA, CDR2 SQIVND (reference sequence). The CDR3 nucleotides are TGTGCCAGTACCACCCCCTCCGGGAGGGCCTGGATCTTC. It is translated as CASTTPSGRAWIF.